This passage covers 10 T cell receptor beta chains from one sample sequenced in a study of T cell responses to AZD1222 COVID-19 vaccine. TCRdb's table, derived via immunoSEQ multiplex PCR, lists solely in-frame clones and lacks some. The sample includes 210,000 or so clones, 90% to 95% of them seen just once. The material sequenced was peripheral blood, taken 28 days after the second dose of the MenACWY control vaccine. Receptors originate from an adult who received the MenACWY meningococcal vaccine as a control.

CDR3 DNA sequence: TGTGCCAGCGAGGTCGACACTGAAGCTTTCTTT. It translates to CASEVDTEAFF. This chain connects TRBV2 to TRBJ1-1; no definite D call. Looked up from germline, CDR1 is SNHLY and CDR2 is FYNNEI. V was shortened by 8 bases and J by 3 bases, with 7 bases between the two germline ends. This CDR3 spans 11 amino acids.

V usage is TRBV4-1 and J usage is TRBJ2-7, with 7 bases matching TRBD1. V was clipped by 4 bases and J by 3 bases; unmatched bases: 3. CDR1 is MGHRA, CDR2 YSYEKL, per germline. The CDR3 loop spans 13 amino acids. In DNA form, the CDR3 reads TGCGCCAGCAGCCCGGGACAGTACTACGAGCAGTACTTC. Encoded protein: CASSPGQYYEQYF.

The chain's CDR3 is CASSPTGGTDTQYF. The CDR3 DNA follows: TGTGCCAGCTCACCCACCGGGGGCACAGATACGCAGTATTTT. The chain has TRBV18 and TRBJ2-3, with a weak D call TRBD2 (5 bases). The CDR3 runs 14 residues. Germline loops: CDR1 KGHSH, CDR2 LQKENI. With 3 bases removed from V and 1 base from J, the gap between germline ends came to 8 bases.

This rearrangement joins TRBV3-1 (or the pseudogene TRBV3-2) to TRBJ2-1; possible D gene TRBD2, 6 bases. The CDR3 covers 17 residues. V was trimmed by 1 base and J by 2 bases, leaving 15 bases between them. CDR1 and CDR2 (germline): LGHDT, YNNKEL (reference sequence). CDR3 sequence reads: CASSQAGASEAYNEQFF. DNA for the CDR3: TGTGCCAGCAGCCAAGCTGGGGCTAGCGAGGCCTACAATGAGCAGTTCTTC.

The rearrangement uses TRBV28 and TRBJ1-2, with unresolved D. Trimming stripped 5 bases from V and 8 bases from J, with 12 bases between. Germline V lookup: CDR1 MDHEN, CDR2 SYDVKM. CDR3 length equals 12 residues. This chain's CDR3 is CASSRGGGGYTF. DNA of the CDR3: TGTGCCAGCAGTCGGGGTGGCGGAGGCTACACCTTC.

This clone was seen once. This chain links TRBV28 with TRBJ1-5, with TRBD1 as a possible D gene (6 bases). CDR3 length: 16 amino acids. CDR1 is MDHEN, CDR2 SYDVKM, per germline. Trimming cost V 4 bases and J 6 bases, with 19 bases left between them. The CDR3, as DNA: TGTGCCAGCAGTTCCGGACAGTTCAGACTTGGTCAGCCCCAGCATTTT. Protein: CASSSGQFRLGQPQHF.

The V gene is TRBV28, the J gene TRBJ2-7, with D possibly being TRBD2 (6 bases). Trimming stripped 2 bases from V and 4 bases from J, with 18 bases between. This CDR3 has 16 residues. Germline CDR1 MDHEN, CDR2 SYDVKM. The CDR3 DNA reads TGTGCCAGCAGTTTAGATTTCGGGGGAAGTGCGTACGAGCAGTACTTC. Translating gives CASSLDFGGSAYEQYF. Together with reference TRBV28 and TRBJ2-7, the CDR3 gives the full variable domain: DVKVTQSSRYLVKRTGEKVFLECVQDMDHENMFWYRQDPGLGLRLIYFSYDVKMKEKGDIPEGYSVSREKKERFSLILESASTNQTSMYLCASSLDFGGSAYEQYFGPGTRLTVT.

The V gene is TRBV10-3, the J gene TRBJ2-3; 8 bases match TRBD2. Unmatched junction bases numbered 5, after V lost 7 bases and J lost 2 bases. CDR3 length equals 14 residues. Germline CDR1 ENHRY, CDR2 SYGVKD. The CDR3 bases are TGTGCCATCACTAAGCGGGAGTCCACAGATACGCAGTATTTT. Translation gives CAITKRESTDTQYF.

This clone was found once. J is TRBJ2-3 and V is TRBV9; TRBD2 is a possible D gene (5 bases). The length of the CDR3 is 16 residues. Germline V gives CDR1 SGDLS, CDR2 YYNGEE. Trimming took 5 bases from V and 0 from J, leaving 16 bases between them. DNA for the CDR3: TGTGCCAGCAGTTATAGCGTAATTGGGAGCACAGATACGCAGTATTTT. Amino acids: CASSYSVIGSTDTQYF.

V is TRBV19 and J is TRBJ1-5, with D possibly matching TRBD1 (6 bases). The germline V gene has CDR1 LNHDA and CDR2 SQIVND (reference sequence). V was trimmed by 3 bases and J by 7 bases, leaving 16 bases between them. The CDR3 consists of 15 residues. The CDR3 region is CASSMYGGAGQPQHF. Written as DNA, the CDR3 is TGTGCCAGTAGTATGTATGGGGGGGCGGGGCAGCCCCAGCATTTT.